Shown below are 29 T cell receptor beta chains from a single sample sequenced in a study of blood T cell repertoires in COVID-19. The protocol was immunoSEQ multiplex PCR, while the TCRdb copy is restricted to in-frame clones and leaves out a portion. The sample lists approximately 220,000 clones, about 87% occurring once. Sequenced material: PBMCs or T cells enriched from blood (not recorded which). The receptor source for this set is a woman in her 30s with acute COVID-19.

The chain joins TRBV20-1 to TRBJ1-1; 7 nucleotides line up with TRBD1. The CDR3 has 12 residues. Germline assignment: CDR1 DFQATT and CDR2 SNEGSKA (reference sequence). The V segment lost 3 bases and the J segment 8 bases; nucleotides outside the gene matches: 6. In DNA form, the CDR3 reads TGCAGTGCTAGTGGGACAGCTTTAGAAGCTTTCTTT. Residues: CSASGTALEAFF.

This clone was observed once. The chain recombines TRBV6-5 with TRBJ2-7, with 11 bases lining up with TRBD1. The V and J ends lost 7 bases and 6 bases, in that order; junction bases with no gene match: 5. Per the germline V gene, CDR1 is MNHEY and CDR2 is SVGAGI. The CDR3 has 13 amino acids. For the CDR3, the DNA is TGTGCCAGCATTGGACAGGGGGCGAGCGAGCAGTACTTC. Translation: CASIGQGASEQYF.

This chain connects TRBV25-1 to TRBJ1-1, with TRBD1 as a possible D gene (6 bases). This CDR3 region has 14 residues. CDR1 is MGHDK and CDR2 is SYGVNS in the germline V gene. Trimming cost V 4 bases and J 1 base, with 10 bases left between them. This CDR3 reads CASSGPRGNTEAFF. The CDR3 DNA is TGTGCCAGCAGTGGCCCCAGGGGGAACACTGAAGCTTTCTTT.

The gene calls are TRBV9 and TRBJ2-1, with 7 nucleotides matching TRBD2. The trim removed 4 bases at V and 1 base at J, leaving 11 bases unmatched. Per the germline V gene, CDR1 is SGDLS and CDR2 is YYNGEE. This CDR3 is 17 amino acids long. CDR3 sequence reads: CASSKALSGGSYNEQFF. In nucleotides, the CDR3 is TGTGCCAGCAGCAAAGCGTTGTCGGGGGGATCCTACAATGAGCAGTTCTTC. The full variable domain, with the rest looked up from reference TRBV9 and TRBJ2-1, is DSGVTQTPKHLITATGQRVTLRCSPRSGDLSVYWYQQSLDQGLQFLIQYYNGEERAKGNILERFSAQQFPDLHSELNLSSLELGDSALYFCASSKALSGGSYNEQFFGPGTRLTVL.

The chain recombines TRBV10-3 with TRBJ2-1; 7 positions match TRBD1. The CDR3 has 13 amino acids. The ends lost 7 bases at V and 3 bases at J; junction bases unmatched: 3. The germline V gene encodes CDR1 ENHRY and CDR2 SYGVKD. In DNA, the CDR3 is TGTGCCATCACGACAGGGAACTACAATGAGCAGTTCTTC. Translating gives CAITTGNYNEQFF.

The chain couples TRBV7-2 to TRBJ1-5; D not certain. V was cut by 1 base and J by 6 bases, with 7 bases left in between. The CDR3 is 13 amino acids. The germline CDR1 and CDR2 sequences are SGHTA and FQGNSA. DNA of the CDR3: TGTGCCAGCAGCTTAGTATATAGTCAGCCCCAGCATTTT. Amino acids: CASSLVYSQPQHF.

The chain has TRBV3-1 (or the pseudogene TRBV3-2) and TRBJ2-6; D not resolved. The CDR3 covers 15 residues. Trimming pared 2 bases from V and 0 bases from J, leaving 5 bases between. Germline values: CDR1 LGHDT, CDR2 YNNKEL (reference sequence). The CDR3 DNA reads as TGTGCCAGCAGCCAAACGCGCTCTGGGGCCAACGTCCTGACTTTC. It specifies CASSQTRSGANVLTF.

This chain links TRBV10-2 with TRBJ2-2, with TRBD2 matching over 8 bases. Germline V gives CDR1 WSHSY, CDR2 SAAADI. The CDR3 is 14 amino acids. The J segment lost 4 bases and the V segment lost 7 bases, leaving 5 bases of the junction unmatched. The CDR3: CASKGLGSTGELFF. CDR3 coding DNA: TGCGCCAGCAAGGGACTAGGGAGCACCGGGGAGCTGTTTTTT.

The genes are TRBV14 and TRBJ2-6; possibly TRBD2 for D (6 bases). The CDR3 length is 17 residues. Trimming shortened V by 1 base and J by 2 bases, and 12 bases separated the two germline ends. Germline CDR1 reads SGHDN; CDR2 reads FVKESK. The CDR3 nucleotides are TGTGCCAGCAGCCAAGGGGCTCGGAGGGCTGGGGCCAACGTCCTGACTTTC. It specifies CASSQGARRAGANVLTF.

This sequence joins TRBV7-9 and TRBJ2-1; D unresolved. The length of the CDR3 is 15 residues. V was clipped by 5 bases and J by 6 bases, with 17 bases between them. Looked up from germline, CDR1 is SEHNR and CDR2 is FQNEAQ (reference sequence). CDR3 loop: CASSTPMSWLNEQFF. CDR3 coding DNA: TGTGCCAGCAGCACCCCCATGTCGTGGCTCAATGAGCAGTTCTTC. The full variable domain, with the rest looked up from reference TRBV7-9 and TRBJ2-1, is DTGVSQNPRHKITKRGQNVTFRCDPISEHNRLYWYRQTLGQGPEFLTYFQNEAQLEKSRLLSDRFSAERPKGSFSTLEIQRTEQGDSAMYLCASSTPMSWLNEQFFGPGTRLTVL.

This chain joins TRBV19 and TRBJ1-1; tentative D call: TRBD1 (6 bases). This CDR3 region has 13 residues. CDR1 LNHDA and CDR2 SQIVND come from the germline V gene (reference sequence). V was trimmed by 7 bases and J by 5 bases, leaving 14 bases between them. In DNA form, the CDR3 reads TGTGCCAGTATGGGGGTAAGGGGGACTGAAGCTTTCTTT. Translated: CASMGVRGTEAFF.

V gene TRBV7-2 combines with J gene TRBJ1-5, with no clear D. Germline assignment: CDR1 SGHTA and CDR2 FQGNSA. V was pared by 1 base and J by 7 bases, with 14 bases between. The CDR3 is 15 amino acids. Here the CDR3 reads CASSLGSEGGQPQHF. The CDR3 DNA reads TGTGCCAGCAGCTTAGGTTCGGAGGGAGGGCAGCCCCAGCATTTT.

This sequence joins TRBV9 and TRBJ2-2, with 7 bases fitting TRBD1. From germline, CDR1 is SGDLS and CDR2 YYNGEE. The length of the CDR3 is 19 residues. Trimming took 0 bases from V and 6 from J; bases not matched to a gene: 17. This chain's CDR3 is CASSVESHRTGPDAGELFF. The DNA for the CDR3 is TGTGCCAGCAGCGTAGAGTCCCACCGGACAGGCCCGGACGCCGGGGAGCTGTTTTTT.

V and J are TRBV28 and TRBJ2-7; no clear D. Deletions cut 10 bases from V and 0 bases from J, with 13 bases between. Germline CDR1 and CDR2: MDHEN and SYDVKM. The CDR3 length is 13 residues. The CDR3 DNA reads TGTGCCATCAATCGCCCGAGCTCCTACGAGCAGTACTTC. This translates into CAINRPSSYEQYF.

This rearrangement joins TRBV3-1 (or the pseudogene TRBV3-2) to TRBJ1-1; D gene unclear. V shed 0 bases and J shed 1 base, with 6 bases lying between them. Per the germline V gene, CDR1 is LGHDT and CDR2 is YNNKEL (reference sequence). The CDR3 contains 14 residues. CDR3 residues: CASSQDMANTEAFF. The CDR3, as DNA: TGTGCCAGCAGCCAAGATATGGCGAACACTGAAGCTTTCTTT.

The CDR3 is CASSLVRDRGVSPLHF. CDR3 DNA sequence: TGTGCCAGCAGCTTAGTAAGAGACAGGGGCGTCTCACCCCTCCACTTT. This sequence joins TRBV11-3 and TRBJ1-6; 8 bases map to TRBD1. This CDR3 is built from 16 residues. CDR1 SGHNT and CDR2 YENEEA come from the germline V gene. Germline trimming cut 1 base from V and 10 bases from J; bases unmatched to any gene: 9.

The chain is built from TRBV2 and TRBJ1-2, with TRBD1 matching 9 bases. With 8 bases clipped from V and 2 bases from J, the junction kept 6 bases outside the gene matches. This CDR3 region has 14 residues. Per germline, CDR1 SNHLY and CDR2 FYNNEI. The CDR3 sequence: CASLPGTGNYGYTF. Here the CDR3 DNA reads TGTGCCAGCCTCCCCGGGACAGGGAACTATGGCTACACCTTC. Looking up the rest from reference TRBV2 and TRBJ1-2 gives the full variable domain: EPEVTQTPSHQVTQMGQEVILRCVPISNHLYFYWYRQILGQKVEFLVSFYNNEISEKSEIFDDQFSVERPDGSNFTLKIRSTKLEDSAMYFCASLPGTGNYGYTFGSGTRLTVV.

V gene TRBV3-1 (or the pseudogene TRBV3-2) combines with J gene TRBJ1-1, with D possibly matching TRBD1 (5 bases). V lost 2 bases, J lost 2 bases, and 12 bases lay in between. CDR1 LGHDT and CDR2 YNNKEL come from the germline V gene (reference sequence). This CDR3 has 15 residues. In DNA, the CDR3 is TGTGCCAGCAGCCAATTAAATCAGGGAAACACTGAAGCTTTCTTT. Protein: CASSQLNQGNTEAFF.

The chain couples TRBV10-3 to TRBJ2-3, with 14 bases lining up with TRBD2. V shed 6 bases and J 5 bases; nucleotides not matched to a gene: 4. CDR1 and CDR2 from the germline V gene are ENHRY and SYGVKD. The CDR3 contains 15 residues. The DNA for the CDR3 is TGTGCCATCAGGACTAGCGGGGGGGGCCAAGATACGCAGTATTTT. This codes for CAIRTSGGGQDTQYF.

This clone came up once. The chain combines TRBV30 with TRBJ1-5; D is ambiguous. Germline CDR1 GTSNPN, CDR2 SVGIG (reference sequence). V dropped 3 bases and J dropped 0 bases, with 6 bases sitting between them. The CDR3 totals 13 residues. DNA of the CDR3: TGTGCCTGGAGCGAGAATAGCAATCAGCCCCAGCATTTT. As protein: CAWSENSNQPQHF.

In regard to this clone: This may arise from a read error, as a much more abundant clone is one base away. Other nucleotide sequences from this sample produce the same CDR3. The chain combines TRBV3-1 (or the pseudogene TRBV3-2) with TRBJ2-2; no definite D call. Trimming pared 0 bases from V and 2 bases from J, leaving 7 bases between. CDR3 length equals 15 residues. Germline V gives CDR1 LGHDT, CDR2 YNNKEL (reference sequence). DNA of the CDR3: TGTGCCAGCAGCCAAGATGTCCTAAACACCGGGGAGCTGTTTTTT. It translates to CASSQDVLNTGELFF.

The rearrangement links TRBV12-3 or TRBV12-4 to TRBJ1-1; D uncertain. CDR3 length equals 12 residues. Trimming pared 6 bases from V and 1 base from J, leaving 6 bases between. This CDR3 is CASRQQNTEAFF. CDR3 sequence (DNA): TGTGCCAGCAGACAGCAGAACACTGAAGCTTTCTTT.

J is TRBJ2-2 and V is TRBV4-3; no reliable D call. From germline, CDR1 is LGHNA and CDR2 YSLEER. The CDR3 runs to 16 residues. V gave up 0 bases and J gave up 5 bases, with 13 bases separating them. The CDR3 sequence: CASSQDAPLGTGELFF. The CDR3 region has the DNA TGCGCCAGCAGCCAAGATGCCCCCCTCGGGACCGGGGAGCTGTTTTTT.

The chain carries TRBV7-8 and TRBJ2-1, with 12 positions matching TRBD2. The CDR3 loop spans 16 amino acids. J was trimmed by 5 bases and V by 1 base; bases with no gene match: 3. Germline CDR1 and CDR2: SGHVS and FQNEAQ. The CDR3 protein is CASSLGLAGVNNEQFF. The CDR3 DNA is TGTGCCAGCAGCTTAGGACTAGCGGGGGTGAACAATGAGCAGTTCTTC.

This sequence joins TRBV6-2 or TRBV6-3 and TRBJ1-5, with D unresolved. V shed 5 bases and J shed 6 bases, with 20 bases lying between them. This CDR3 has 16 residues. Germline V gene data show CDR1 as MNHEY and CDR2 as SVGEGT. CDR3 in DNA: TGTGCCAGCAGTCTGGACGAGGTCGGACGGGGTCAGCCCCAGCATTTT. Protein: CASSLDEVGRGQPQHF.

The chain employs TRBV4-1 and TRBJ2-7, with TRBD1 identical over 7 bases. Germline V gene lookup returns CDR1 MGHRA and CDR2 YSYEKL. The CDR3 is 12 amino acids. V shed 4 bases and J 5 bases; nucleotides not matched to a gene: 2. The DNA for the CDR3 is TGCGCCAGCAGCCTTACAGGGGACGAGCAGTACTTC. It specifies CASSLTGDEQYF.

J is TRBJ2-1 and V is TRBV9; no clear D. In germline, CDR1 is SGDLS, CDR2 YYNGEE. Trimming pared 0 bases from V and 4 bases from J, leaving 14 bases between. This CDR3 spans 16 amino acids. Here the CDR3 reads CASSVGRSSVYNEQFF. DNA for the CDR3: TGTGCCAGCAGCGTAGGAAGGAGCTCGGTTTACAATGAGCAGTTCTTC.

Written as DNA, the CDR3 is TGCGCCAGCAGACCGGGACAGGGTCGTGATGGCTACACCTTC. Protein sequence: CASRPGQGRDGYTF. V gene TRBV10-2 combines with J gene TRBJ1-2, with 9 bases identical to TRBD1. This CDR3 has 14 amino acids. CDR1 WSHSY and CDR2 SAAADI come from the germline V gene. With 6 bases clipped from V and 6 bases from J, the junction kept 8 bases outside the gene matches.

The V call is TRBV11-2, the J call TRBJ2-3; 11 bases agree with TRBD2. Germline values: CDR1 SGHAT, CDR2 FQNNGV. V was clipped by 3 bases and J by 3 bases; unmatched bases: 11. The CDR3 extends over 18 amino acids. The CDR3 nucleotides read TGTGCCAGCAGCTTTCCTAGCGGGGGGCCGAGCGGGACAGATACGCAGTATTTT. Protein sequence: CASSFPSGGPSGTDTQYF.